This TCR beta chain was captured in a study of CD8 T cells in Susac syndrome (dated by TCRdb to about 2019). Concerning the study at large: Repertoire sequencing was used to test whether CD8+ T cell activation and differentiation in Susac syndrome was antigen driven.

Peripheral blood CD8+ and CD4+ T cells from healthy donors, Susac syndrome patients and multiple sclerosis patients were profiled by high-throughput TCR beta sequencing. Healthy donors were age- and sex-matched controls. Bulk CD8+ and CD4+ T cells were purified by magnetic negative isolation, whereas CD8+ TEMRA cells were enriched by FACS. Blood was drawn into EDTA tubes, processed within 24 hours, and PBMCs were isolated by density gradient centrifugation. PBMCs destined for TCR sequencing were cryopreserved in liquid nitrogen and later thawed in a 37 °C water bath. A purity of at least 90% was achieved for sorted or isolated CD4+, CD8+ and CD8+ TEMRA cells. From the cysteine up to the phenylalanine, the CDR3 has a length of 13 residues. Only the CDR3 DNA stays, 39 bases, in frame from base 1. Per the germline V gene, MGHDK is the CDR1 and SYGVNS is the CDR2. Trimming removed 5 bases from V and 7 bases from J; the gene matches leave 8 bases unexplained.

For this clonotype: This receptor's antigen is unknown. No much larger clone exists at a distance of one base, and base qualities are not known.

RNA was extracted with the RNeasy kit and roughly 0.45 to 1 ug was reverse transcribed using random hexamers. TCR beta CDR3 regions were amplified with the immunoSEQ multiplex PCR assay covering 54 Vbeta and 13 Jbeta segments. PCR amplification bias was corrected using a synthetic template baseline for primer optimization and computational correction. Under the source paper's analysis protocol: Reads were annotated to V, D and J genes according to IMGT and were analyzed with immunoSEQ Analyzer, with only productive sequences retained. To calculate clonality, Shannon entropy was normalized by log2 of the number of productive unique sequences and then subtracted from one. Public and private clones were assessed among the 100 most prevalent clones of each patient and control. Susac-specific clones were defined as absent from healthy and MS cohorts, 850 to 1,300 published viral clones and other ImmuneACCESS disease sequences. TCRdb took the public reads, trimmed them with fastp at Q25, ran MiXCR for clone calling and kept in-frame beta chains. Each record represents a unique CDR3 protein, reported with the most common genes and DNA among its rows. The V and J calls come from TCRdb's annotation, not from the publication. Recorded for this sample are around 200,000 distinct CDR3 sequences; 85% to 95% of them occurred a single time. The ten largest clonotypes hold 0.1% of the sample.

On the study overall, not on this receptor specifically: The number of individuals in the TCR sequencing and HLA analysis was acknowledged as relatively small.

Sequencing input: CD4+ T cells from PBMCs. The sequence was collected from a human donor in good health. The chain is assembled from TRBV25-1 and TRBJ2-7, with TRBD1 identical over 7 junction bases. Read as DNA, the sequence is TGTGCCAGCAGTAAAAGGGGGCAGGGAGAGCAGTACTTC. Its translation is CASSKRGQGEQYF.